This T cell receptor beta chain is drawn from a study of T cells in Graves' hyperthyroidism and ophthalmopathy. Findings and caveats of the study: Separating ophthalmopathy from stable hyperthyroidism was achieved by a 13 V-J model.

Germline CDR1 and CDR2: MNHEY and SVGEGT. The CDR3 is 14 amino acids. The J segment lost 5 bases and the V segment lost 8 bases, leaving 11 bases of the junction unmatched. It was RNA transcripts that yielded the amplified TCR beta CDR3 regions. The TCR CDR3 was amplified in a first-round RT-PCR using the HTBI primer set. TCRdb re-called the multiplex PCR reads with MiXCR, one entry per CDR3 protein. The sample records fewer than 650,000 distinct CDR3 sequences, about 15% being singletons. Uncontrolled infection, other autoimmune disease, pregnancy or lactation disqualified patients from enrolment. This clonotype was picked up many times. Its antigen is still unknown.

V gene TRBV6-2 or TRBV6-3 combines with J gene TRBJ2-5; 7 bases fit TRBD1. This receptor was identified in a woman between 40 and 50 years old with Graves' ophthalmopathy. The sample comprised blood. The CDR3 DNA is TGTGCCAGCGGTGACAGGGCCCGAATCGAGACCCAGTACTTC. The encoded protein is CASGDRARIETQYF.